This is a list of T cell receptor beta chains from one sample in a study of blood T cells in healthy people across ages. MiXCR was run by TCRdb on the 5' RACE reads, yielding one entry per CDR3 protein. The table shows roughly 790,000 distinct CDR3 sequences, with approximately 43% occurring only once. Sequenced: blood. The source of these receptors is a woman in her sixties in good health. CDR3s include the opening cysteine and the closing phenylalanine or tryptophan.

>14|TRBJ2-1|TRBV11-2
CASSPERRGHEQFF
>13|TRBJ2-7|TRBV6-2/TRBV6-3
CASSSANRYEQYF
>15|TRBJ2-7|TRBV20-1
CSASFASGQSYEQYF
>16|TRBJ2-7|TRBV4-3
CASSQEYGTGGGEQYF
>15|TRBJ1-5|TRBV4-1
CASSHADGYNQPQHF
>15|TRBJ2-3|TRBV20-1
CSARGLVAGTDTQYF
>14|TRBJ2-2|TRBV29-1
CSVSGGDGAGELFF
>17|TRBJ2-1|TRBV6-2/TRBV6-3
CASRPNFGTSEDNEQFF
>14|.|TRBV20-1
CSARVGQAQGEQYF
>13|.|TRBV27
CASSKLGLETQYF
>16|TRBJ2-7|TRBV20-1
CSARGVGTGYSYEQYF
>17|TRBJ2-6|TRBV11-1
CASTPGQARSGANVLTF
>11|TRBJ1-6|TRBV20-1
CSAGVRQLIHF
>16|TRBJ2-3|TRBV6-5
CASYPSGPLSTDTQYF
>14|TRBJ2-7|TRBV28
CASSGGTLIYEQYF
>14|.|TRBV20-1
CSAIVQRSSYEQYF
>13|TRBJ2-7|TRBV12-3/TRBV12-4
CASSLPGRYEQYF
>14|TRBJ2-5|TRBV10-3
CAIGENGAGETQYF
>13|TRBJ2-3|TRBV24-1
CATRERGTDTQYF
>13|TRBJ1-5|TRBV29-1
CSVQGASAQPQHF
>15|TRBJ2-2|TRBV12-3/TRBV12-4
CASNPGEVNTGELFF
>15|TRBJ2-7|TRBV20-1
CSARYRLARDDEQYF
>14|TRBJ1-2|TRBV5-1
CASMGQGGNYGYTF
>18|TRBJ2-3|TRBV27
CASSSPGFVRGSTDTQYF
>14|TRBJ2-1|TRBV7-3
CASSPAGTGVEQFF
>14|TRBJ1-1|TRBV28
CASYPGTGNTEAFF
>14|TRBJ2-1|TRBV27
CASSKNDRGHEQFF
>17|TRBJ2-1|TRBV6-2/TRBV6-3
CASILRAGGFSYNEQFF
>15|TRBJ1-1|TRBV29-1
CSASLTGTGNTEAFF
>17|TRBJ2-3|TRBV7-9
CASSLEAELGDTDTQYF
>12|TRBJ1-2|TRBV5-1
CASSLSSYGYTF
>11|TRBJ2-5|TRBV2
CASSVKETQYF
>15|TRBJ2-5|TRBV6-1
CASSKEGLKRGTQYF
>13|TRBJ1-4|TRBV7-2
CASSLWGGEKLFF
>15|TRBJ1-4|TRBV20-1
CSARDYRRRGEKLFF
>14|TRBJ2-1|TRBV7-2
CASSSTAGVNEQFF
>16|TRBJ2-1|TRBV4-2
CASSQGGAGVGNEQFF
>13|TRBJ2-3|TRBV5-5
CASRSTATDTQYF
>14|TRBJ1-5|TRBV7-2
CASSYLDTNQPQHF
>12|TRBJ2-1|TRBV25-1
CASSDPNNEQFF
>16|TRBJ1-4|TRBV4-3
CASSQDIGTGNEKLFF
>15|TRBJ1-2|TRBV6-1
CASSEGGGINYGYTF
>14|TRBJ2-3|TRBV5-1
CASSFAGDTDTQYF
>17|TRBJ2-2|TRBV5-1
CASSFTRLAGVTGELFF
>15|TRBJ1-3|TRBV6-2/TRBV6-3
CASSYSSTAGNTIYF
>12|.|TRBV12-3/TRBV12-4
CASNLGWGTQYF
>14|TRBJ2-7|TRBV6-5
CASRPTRIGREQYF
>15|TRBJ2-7|TRBV7-3
CASSPAQMWTYEQYF
>16|TRBJ2-7|TRBV10-3
CAISESSQGLSYEQYF
>15|TRBJ2-1|TRBV7-8
CASSQGGVPGREQFF
>14|TRBJ2-2|TRBV20-1
CSATWDRAGGELFF
>15|TRBJ2-1|TRBV7-2
CASSLSAGANNEQFF
>13|TRBJ2-7|TRBV29-1
CSTGTGGPYEQYF
>14|TRBJ1-5|TRBV20-1
CSAAGGRVNQPQHF
>19|TRBJ2-3|TRBV4-2
CASSPTLTSGRGFTDTQYF
>16|TRBJ2-3|TRBV18
CASSPLAGENTDTQYF
>15|TRBJ1-1|TRBV6-2/TRBV6-3
CASSSGTAMNTEAFF
>15|TRBJ1-5|TRBV6-2/TRBV6-3
CASSQQGLSNQPQHF
>15|TRBJ2-5|TRBV5-1
CASSRLADSYNEQYF